The 22 T cell receptor beta chains given below trace back to one sample, sequenced in a study of patients and donors after allogeneic stem cell transplantation (dated by TCRdb to 2020 to 2022). Library generation was performed with RT-PCR. Sequencing was carried out with a NextSeq 550. The raw public reads went through TCRdb reprocessing: fastp at Q25, MiXCR clone calling, in-frame beta chains kept. For every CDR3 protein sequence, its rows merge into one entry that carries the most common genes and DNA. A total of 390,000 or so distinct CDR3 sequences appear in this sample, around 15% of them only once. About 7% of the sample rests with the top ten. Sequencing was carried out using blood, either unsorted or a sorted T cell fraction (not recorded which). All receptors derive from a human donor who was either an allogeneic HSCT recipient or a stem cell or donor lymphocyte infusion donor (not recorded which). It is not recorded whose cells these are; they may come from a transplant donor.

DNA of the CDR3: TGCAGTGCTAGTCCAGCAGGGAGCTCCTACAATGAGCAGTTCTTC. Its protein product is CSASPAGSSYNEQFF. The gene calls are TRBV20-1 and TRBJ2-1, with D possibly called TRBD1 or TRBD2 (5 bases each). Germline V gene sequence: CDR1 DFQATT, CDR2 SNEGSKA (reference sequence). This CDR3 has 15 amino acids. Between the trimmed V and J ends, which lost 3 bases and 0 bases, there was a span of 12 bases.

The chain recombines TRBV19 with TRBJ1-1; perhaps TRBD1 as D (5 bases). There are 12 residues in the CDR3. V gave up 3 bases and J gave up 6 bases, with 8 bases separating them. Germline CDR1 LNHDA, CDR2 SQIVND (reference sequence). CDR3 DNA sequence: TGTGCCAGTAGTATCGGGGGGTCTGAAGCTTTCTTT. Translation gives CASSIGGSEAFF.

This clonotype has ten or more counts. V and J are TRBV10-3 and TRBJ2-5, with D perhaps being TRBD1 or TRBD2 (5 bases each). CDR1 is ENHRY and CDR2 is SYGVKD in the germline V gene. V lost 3 bases to trimming and J lost 3 bases, with 17 bases between them. The CDR3 length is 16 residues. This chain's CDR3 is CAISDGVERGEETQYF. CDR3 nucleotide sequence: TGTGCCATCAGTGATGGGGTAGAGAGGGGAGAAGAGACCCAGTACTTC.

This clonotype was observed at least ten times. CDR3 nucleotide sequence: TGCAGCGTCAACCGGGCCAACAAGCAGACCCAGTACTTC. This codes for CSVNRANKQTQYF. The chain combines TRBV29-1 with TRBJ2-5; D is uncertain. This CDR3 has 13 residues. Germline V CDR1 and CDR2: SQVTM, ANQGSEA. Between the trimmed V and J ends, which lost 6 bases and 6 bases, there was a span of 17 bases.

The chain carries TRBV20-1 and TRBJ2-1, with 13 bases identical to TRBD2. CDR1 is DFQATT and CDR2 is SNEGSKA in the germline V gene (reference sequence). CDR3 length: 15 amino acids. The junction had 3 bases not matched to a gene; V was cut back by 3 bases and J by 4 bases. The CDR3 DNA follows: TGCAGTGCTAGTGAACTAGCGGGAGGGTACAATGAGCAGTTCTTC. This gives the protein CSASELAGGYNEQFF.

In this sample, this clonotype turned up a few times. The chain has TRBV30 and TRBJ1-1, with D unclear. Trimming left V 3 bases short and J 1 base short, with 6 bases between. The CDR3 is made up of 12 amino acids. The germline CDR1 and CDR2 sequences are GTSNPN and SVGIG (reference sequence). The DNA for the CDR3 is TGTGCCTGGAGAGCCGGGAACACTGAAGCTTTCTTT. Its protein product is CAWRAGNTEAFF.

The CDR3 bases are TGTGCCAGCAGGTCTAGGGGCCCGACGAACACCGGGGAGCTGTTTTTT. Translated: CASRSRGPTNTGELFF. The chain combines TRBV12-3 or TRBV12-4 with TRBJ2-2, with D possibly TRBD1 on 5 matching bases. Trimming cost V 6 bases and J 0 bases, with 14 bases left between them. The CDR3 runs 16 residues.

The chain recombines TRBV5-1 with TRBJ2-7; D perhaps matches TRBD2 (5 bases). Germline V gene sequence: CDR1 SGHRS, CDR2 YFSETQ. The CDR3 covers 16 residues. Trimming removed 3 bases from V and 1 base from J, with 17 bases in between. The CDR3 DNA sequence: TGCGCCAGCAGCTGGGGAGCCCCCGCCCAGTCCTACGAGCAGTACTTC. Translation: CASSWGAPAQSYEQYF.

Ten or more counts support this clonotype. This sequence joins TRBV5-1 and TRBJ2-7, with a tentative D call TRBD1 (6 bases). Germline V gene lookup returns CDR1 SGHRS and CDR2 YFSETQ. Trimming took off 2 bases at V and 5 bases at J, with 11 bases between the two ends. The CDR3 spans 13 residues. CDR3 DNA: TGCGCCAGCAGCTTTTACAGGGTAGACGAGCAGTACTTC. Encoded protein: CASSFYRVDEQYF.

The chain is built from TRBV12-3 or TRBV12-4 and TRBJ2-6; 8 positions match TRBD1. After removal of 5 bases from V and 4 bases from J, the junction contained 4 bases not matched to a gene. The CDR3 spans 15 residues. In DNA, the CDR3 is TGTGCCAGCAGTGGTACAGGGGGGGGGGCCAACGTCCTGACTTTC. Its translation is CASSGTGGGANVLTF.

The rearrangement joins TRBV19 to TRBJ2-1; 9 nucleotides agree with TRBD2. V was clipped by 3 bases and J by 6 bases; unmatched bases: 6. The CDR3 has 15 residues. Germline V gene data show CDR1 as LNHDA and CDR2 as SQIVND (reference sequence). DNA of the CDR3: TGTGCCAGTAGTATCCCCGGGACTAGCCTCAATGAGCAGTTCTTC. It yields the protein CASSIPGTSLNEQFF.

This clonotype was picked up a small number of times. The chain uses TRBV20-1 and TRBJ2-7, with 10 nucleotides matching TRBD2. V lost 5 bases to trimming and J lost 5 bases; unmatched junction nucleotides: 9. Germline CDR1 is DFQATT and CDR2 is SNEGSKA (reference sequence). The CDR3 has 14 residues. Here the CDR3 reads CSAPDSGRYNEQYF. The CDR3 DNA sequence: TGCAGTGCTCCTGATAGCGGGAGGTATAACGAGCAGTACTTC.

This sequence joins TRBV20-1 and TRBJ2-1; 10 nucleotides align to TRBD2. This CDR3 contains 14 residues. Per germline, CDR1 DFQATT and CDR2 SNEGSKA (reference sequence). The V and J ends lost 6 bases and 5 bases, in that order; junction bases with no gene match: 7. CDR3 residues: CSAPTSGLNNEQFF. In DNA form, the CDR3 reads TGCAGTGCCCCGACTAGCGGGCTAAACAATGAGCAGTTCTTC.

The rearrangement uses TRBV12-3 or TRBV12-4 and TRBJ1-6; TRBD1 agrees at 7 bases. J lost 9 bases, V lost 6 bases, and 11 bases had no gene match. The CDR3 is 15 amino acids. The CDR3 loop is CASRRGLQGSSPLHF. Written as DNA, the CDR3 is TGTGCCAGCAGGAGGGGGCTACAAGGGAGTTCACCCCTCCACTTT.

V and J are TRBV20-1 and TRBJ2-5; the D is unclear. Germline CDR1 and CDR2: DFQATT and SNEGSKA (reference sequence). This CDR3 is built from 12 residues. Trimming cost V 2 bases and J 2 bases, with 6 bases left between them. CDR3 amino acids: CSARKTQETQYF. The CDR3 bases are TGCAGTGCTAGAAAAACACAAGAGACCCAGTACTTC.

V is TRBV2 and J is TRBJ2-5; perhaps D is TRBD1 or TRBD2 (5 bases each). Trimming stripped 1 base from V and 2 bases from J, with 11 bases between. Germline loops: CDR1 SNHLY, CDR2 FYNNEI. The CDR3 is 15 residues long. CDR3 bases: TGTGCCAGCAGTGAAGTTGGGACGGAGCAAGAGACCCAGTACTTC. This codes for CASSEVGTEQETQYF.

The CDR3 is CASNLGGARVDTQYF. CDR3 nucleotides: TGTGCCAGCAACCTAGGGGGAGCTCGAGTAGATACGCAGTATTTT. The chain links TRBV7-8 to TRBJ2-3, with D possibly TRBD1 on 6 matching bases. CDR1 is SGHVS, CDR2 FQNEAQ, per germline. The CDR3 length is 15 residues. Trimming left V 7 bases short and J 5 bases short, with 19 bases between.

In this sample, this clonotype turned up a few times. The CDR3 is CASSLEGQGVKFTGELFF. The CDR3 coding sequence is TGTGCCAGCAGCTTAGAGGGACAGGGTGTTAAATTCACCGGGGAGCTGTTTTTT. This chain joins TRBV11-1 and TRBJ2-2, with 9 bases fitting TRBD1. Unmatched junction bases numbered 10, after V lost 1 base and J lost 4 bases. The length of the CDR3 is 18 residues. CDR1 is SGHAT, CDR2 FQDESV, per germline (reference sequence).

This chain uses TRBV24-1 with TRBJ1-1; a weak D match, TRBD1 (5 bases). Trimming stripped 7 bases from V and 8 bases from J, with 10 bases between. This CDR3 spans 11 amino acids. Germline V CDR1 and CDR2: KGHDR, SFDVKD. CDR3 bases: TGTGCCACCAGAGACAGTGGCGAAGCTTTCTTT. Amino acids: CATRDSGEAFF.

This clonotype was counted many times. The V and J genes are TRBV7-6 and TRBJ1-5; D is ambiguous. The germline CDR1 and CDR2 sequences are SGHVS and FNYEAQ. The CDR3 totals 13 residues. With 0 bases removed from V and 5 bases from J, the gap between germline ends came to 5 bases. CDR3 sequence: CASSLAVYQPQHF. Here the CDR3 DNA reads TGTGCCAGCAGCTTAGCCGTGTATCAGCCCCAGCATTTT.

CDR3 bases: TGCGCCAGCAGTCTCACGGGAGGGCCCCCCTACGAGCAGTACTTC. Amino acid sequence: CASSLTGGPPYEQYF. V is TRBV5-1 and J is TRBJ2-7; TRBD2 agrees at 8 bases. The CDR3 is made up of 15 amino acids. J lost 2 bases, V lost 5 bases, and 9 bases had no gene match. CDR1 and CDR2 from the germline V gene are SGHRS and YFSETQ.

This clonotype has ten or more counts. The rearrangement joins TRBV12-3 or TRBV12-4 to TRBJ2-7; no firm D call. Trimming removed 3 bases at V and 3 bases at J, with 6 bases between. The CDR3 consists of 12 residues. The CDR3 region is CASSFRVYEQYF. CDR3 bases: TGTGCCAGCAGTTTTCGGGTCTACGAGCAGTACTTC.